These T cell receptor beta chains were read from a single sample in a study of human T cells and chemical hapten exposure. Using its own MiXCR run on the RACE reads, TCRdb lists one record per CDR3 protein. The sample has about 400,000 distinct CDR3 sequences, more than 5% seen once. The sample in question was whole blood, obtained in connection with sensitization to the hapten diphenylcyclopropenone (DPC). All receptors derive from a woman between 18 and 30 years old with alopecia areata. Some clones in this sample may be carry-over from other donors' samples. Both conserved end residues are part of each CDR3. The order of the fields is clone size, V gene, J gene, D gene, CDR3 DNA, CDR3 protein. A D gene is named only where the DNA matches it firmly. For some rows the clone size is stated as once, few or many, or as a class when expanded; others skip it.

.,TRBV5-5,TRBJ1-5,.,TGTGCCAGCAGCCCCGCGTGGGGGGGCGGTCAGCCCCAGCATTTT,CASSPAWGGGQPQHF
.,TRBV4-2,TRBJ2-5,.,TGTGCCAGCAGCCAAGATCGCGGACTCAAGTACTTC,CASSQDRGLKYF
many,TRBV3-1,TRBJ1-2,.,TGTGCCAGCAGCCAAGATAGTGAAGTCTATGGCTACACCTTC,CASSQDSEVYGYTF
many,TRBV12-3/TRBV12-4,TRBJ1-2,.,TGTGCCAGCAGGGGCTATGGCTACACCTTC,CASRGYGYTF
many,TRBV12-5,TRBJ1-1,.,TGTGCTAGTGGTTTGGTATCAGGGTTGGGGACTGAAGCTTTCTTT,CASGLVSGLGTEAFF
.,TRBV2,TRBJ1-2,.,TGTGCCAGCAGTGAGAGCGGGGGACCCCCCTATGGCTACACCTTC,CASSESGGPPYGYTF
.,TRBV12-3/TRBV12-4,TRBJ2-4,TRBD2,TGTGCCAGCAGACTAGCGGGGGCCAAAAACATTCAGTACTTC,CASRLAGAKNIQYF
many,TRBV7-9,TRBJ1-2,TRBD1,TGTGCCAGCAGCTTACCGCCGGGACAGGGGGCGATTGGCTACACCTTC,CASSLPPGQGAIGYTF
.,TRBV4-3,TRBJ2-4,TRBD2,TGCGCCAGCAGCCAAGATCCCCCTAGCGGGGGGTATGGTGACATTCAGTACTTC,CASSQDPPSGGYGDIQYF
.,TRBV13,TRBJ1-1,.,TGTGCCAGCAGCTCACAGGGAAAAGCTGAAGCTTTCTTT,CASSSQGKAEAFF